The 10 T cell receptor beta chains listed next were all sequenced from one sample in a study of PD-L1 blockade in urothelial cancer. Time point: pretreatment peripheral blood. Assay: immunoSEQ multiplex PCR; the TCRdb copy retains only in-frame clones and omits some. There are 75,000 to 95,000 clones in the sample; over 80% occur only once, and 6.7% lies in the top ten. The specimen comprised PBMCs, sampled around atezolizumab (anti-PD-L1) treatment. The receptors were gathered from a man between 40 and 49 years old with urothelial cancer.

This chain uses TRBV2 with TRBJ2-1; TRBD2 aligns across 9 bases. The CDR3 sequence is 13 residues long. Germline loops: CDR1 SNHLY, CDR2 FYNNEI. V gave up 7 bases and J gave up 8 bases; unmatched junction bases: 6. The DNA of the CDR3 is TGTGCCAGCAATAGCGGGAGAGGGGATGAGCAGTTCTTC. Its protein is CASNSGRGDEQFF.

This rearrangement joins TRBV27 to TRBJ2-1; 8 bases are a match to TRBD2. The V gene end was trimmed by 6 bases and the J gene end by 6 bases; junction bases not matched to a gene: 13. The CDR3 has 16 amino acids. Germline V gives CDR1 MNHEY, CDR2 SMNVEV (reference sequence). The CDR3 loop is CASSSKRAGERNEQFF. The DNA for the CDR3 is TGTGCCAGCAGCTCAAAGAGAGCGGGAGAGCGCAATGAGCAGTTCTTC.

This clone was seen just once. The chain links TRBV28 to TRBJ1-2; 8 nucleotides match TRBD1. CDR1 is MDHEN and CDR2 is SYDVKM in the germline V gene. The CDR3 contains 16 residues. V shed 2 bases, J shed 1 base, and the junction held 6 bases outside the gene matches. The CDR3, as DNA: TGTGCCAGCAGTTTAGGGGCCAGGGGGCGTAACTATGGCTACACCTTC. Amino acids: CASSLGARGRNYGYTF.

The V call is TRBV29-1, the J call TRBJ2-1; D remains ambiguous. Trimming left V 7 bases short and J 3 bases short, with 10 bases between. Per germline, CDR1 SQVTM and CDR2 ANQGSEA. There are 12 residues in the CDR3. CDR3 bases: TGCAGCGCCCGGAGTGGCTACAATGAGCAGTTCTTC. Translation gives CSARSGYNEQFF.

The CDR3 DNA follows: TGTGCCAGCAGACAGGGGGCGCGGGGCTACACCTTC. This translates into CASRQGARGYTF. This chain connects TRBV6-5 to TRBJ1-2; 9 nucleotides agree with TRBD1. The CDR3 is 12 residues long. The V gene end was trimmed by 6 bases and the J gene end by 8 bases; junction bases not matched to a gene: 4. The V gene's germline CDR1 is MNHEY and CDR2 SVGAGI.

The chain joins TRBV6-5 to TRBJ2-6; 7 bases fit TRBD1. The ends lost 4 bases at V and 2 bases at J; junction bases unmatched: 5. The CDR3 runs to 16 residues. CDR1 and CDR2 (germline): MNHEY, SVGAGI. CDR3: CASSSGTEAGANVLTF. DNA for the CDR3: TGTGCCAGCAGTTCGGGGACAGAGGCTGGGGCCAACGTCCTGACTTTC.

The CDR3 nucleotides read TGCGCCAGCAGCCAAGTAGTAGCGGGGGAGTACAATGAGCAGTTCTTC. Translation gives CASSQVVAGEYNEQFF. The chain recombines TRBV4-1 with TRBJ2-1, with TRBD2 matching 9 bases. The CDR3 extends over 16 amino acids. Germline V lookup: CDR1 MGHRA, CDR2 YSYEKL. The ends lost 1 base at V and 4 bases at J; junction bases unmatched: 5.

The sample holds a few counts of this clone. The chain is built from TRBV4-3 and TRBJ1-2; 7 nucleotides line up with TRBD1. Germline lookup yields CDR1 LGHNA and CDR2 YSLEER. Losses at the gene ends were 1 base for V and 5 bases for J; bases not matched to a gene: 4. The CDR3 spans 14 residues. CDR3: CASSQAQGWYGYTF. The CDR3 nucleotides read TGCGCCAGCAGCCAAGCACAGGGGTGGTATGGCTACACCTTC.

The chain links TRBV7-9 to TRBJ1-2; D remains unclear. Looked up from germline, CDR1 is SEHNR and CDR2 is FQNEAQ (reference sequence). Trimming removed 2 bases at V and 6 bases at J, with 10 bases between. CDR3 length equals 13 residues. The CDR3 sequence: CASSLRREDGYTF. Written as DNA, the CDR3 is TGTGCCAGCAGCTTAAGGAGGGAGGATGGCTACACCTTC.

J is TRBJ2-1 and V is TRBV6-5; 8 bases agree with TRBD2. The V gene's germline CDR1 is MNHEY and CDR2 SVGAGI. The CDR3 has 14 amino acids. V lost 7 bases to trimming and J lost 9 bases; unmatched junction nucleotides: 11. This CDR3 reads CASTLGSGITEQFF. The CDR3, as DNA: TGTGCCAGCACCCTAGGTAGCGGGATCACTGAGCAGTTCTTC.